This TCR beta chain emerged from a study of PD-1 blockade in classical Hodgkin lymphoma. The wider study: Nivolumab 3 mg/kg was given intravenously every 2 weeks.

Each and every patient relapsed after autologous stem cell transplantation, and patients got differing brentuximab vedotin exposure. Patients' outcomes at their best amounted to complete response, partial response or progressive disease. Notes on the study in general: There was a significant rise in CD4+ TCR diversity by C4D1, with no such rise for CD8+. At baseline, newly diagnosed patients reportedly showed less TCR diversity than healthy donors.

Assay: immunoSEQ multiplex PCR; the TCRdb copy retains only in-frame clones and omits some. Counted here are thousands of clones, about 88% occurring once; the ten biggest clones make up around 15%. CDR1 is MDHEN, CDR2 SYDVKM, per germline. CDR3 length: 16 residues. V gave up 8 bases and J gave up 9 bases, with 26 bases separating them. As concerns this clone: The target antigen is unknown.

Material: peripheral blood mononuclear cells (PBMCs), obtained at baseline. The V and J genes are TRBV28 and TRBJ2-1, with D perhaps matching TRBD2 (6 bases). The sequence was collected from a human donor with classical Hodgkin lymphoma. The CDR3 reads CASFKGGGPLGGEQFF. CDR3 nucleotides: TGTGCCAGCTTTAAGGGCGGAGGACCCTTGGGGGGTGAGCAGTTCTTC.